These 13 T cell receptor beta chains came from one sample sequenced in a study of siplizumab effects on memory and regulatory T cells. The method was immunoSEQ multiplex PCR; TCRdb's version includes in-frame clones alone and lacks a portion of them. Seen here are 40,000 to 45,000 clones, 89% observed once, and the top ten hold about 0.25%. The sequencing input was naive CD4+ T cells sorted from blood. These receptors came from a human donor in good health.

V gene TRBV9 combines with J gene TRBJ1-1; 7 nucleotides agree with TRBD1. The trim removed 4 bases at V and 5 bases at J, leaving 5 bases unmatched. The V gene's germline CDR1 is SGDLS and CDR2 YYNGEE. The CDR3 runs to 13 residues. CDR3 sequence (DNA): TGTGCCAGCAGCCCCCAGGGGGGAACTGAAGCTTTCTTT. This sequence encodes CASSPQGGTEAFF.

V and J are TRBV5-4 and TRBJ2-7, with 8 positions matching TRBD1. The CDR3 runs to 14 residues. Germline-derived CDR1 and CDR2 are SGHNT and YYREEE (reference sequence). Trimming cost V 0 bases and J 2 bases; bases outside gene matches: 1. Here the CDR3 reads CASSLGDRTYEQYF. CDR3 nucleotide sequence: TGTGCCAGCAGCTTGGGGGACAGGACCTACGAGCAGTACTTC.

The chain couples TRBV25-1 to TRBJ2-2; TRBD1 might be the D (6 bases). There are 16 residues in the CDR3. V lost 1 base to trimming and J lost 5 bases, with 14 bases between them. Germline V CDR1 and CDR2: MGHDK, SYGVNS. CDR3 DNA: TGTGCCAGCAGTGAATTAGGTGCAGGGGATACCGGGGAGCTGTTTTTT. This gives the protein CASSELGAGDTGELFF.

This clone was counted between two and nine times. The V call is TRBV7-9, the J call TRBJ1-5; D uncertain. The CDR3 is 12 amino acids. Germline CDR1 and CDR2: SEHNR and FQNEAQ (reference sequence). V was cut by 5 bases and J by 5 bases, with 7 bases left in between. CDR3 in DNA: TGTGCCAGCAGCGGCGCTGATCAGCCCCAGCATTTT. It encodes CASSGADQPQHF.

This rearrangement joins TRBV19 to TRBJ1-1, with D possibly matching TRBD1 (5 bases). Germline CDR1 is LNHDA and CDR2 is SQIVND (reference sequence). The CDR3 extends over 14 amino acids. V lost 5 bases to trimming and J lost 4 bases, with 14 bases between them. This chain's CDR3 is CASSPWGSGTEAFF. CDR3 DNA sequence: TGTGCCAGTAGTCCGTGGGGGTCAGGCACTGAAGCTTTCTTT.

CDR3: CASSSLVGYTF. As DNA, the CDR3 is TGTGCCAGCAGCTCTCTAGTCGGCTACACCTTC. The genes are TRBV7-9 and TRBJ1-2; D not resolved. Germline CDR1 reads SEHNR; CDR2 reads FQNEAQ (reference sequence). This CDR3 spans 11 amino acids. The V and J ends lost 4 bases and 8 bases respectively, with 8 bases between them.

The V and J genes are TRBV6-6 and TRBJ1-1; a possible D gene is TRBD1 (5 bases). The V and J ends lost 2 bases and 1 base respectively, with 8 bases between them. Germline-derived CDR1 and CDR2 are MNHNY and SVGAGI (reference sequence). The length of the CDR3 is 14 residues. The CDR3, as DNA: TGTGCCAGCAGTTACGAGGGGTCGAACACTGAAGCTTTCTTT. This encodes CASSYEGSNTEAFF.

V usage is TRBV2 and J usage is TRBJ1-2, with D perhaps TRBD1 (6 bases). Trimming took off 4 bases at V and 2 bases at J, with 11 bases between the two ends. CDR3 size: 14 residues. CDR1 and CDR2 from the germline V gene are SNHLY and FYNNEI. For the CDR3, the DNA is TGTGCCAGCAGTGCCGGGGGGGCCAACTATGGCTACACCTTC. This sequence encodes CASSAGGANYGYTF.

The V and J genes are TRBV4-2 and TRBJ2-7, with D tentatively TRBD1 (7 bases). Trimming removed 0 bases from V and 1 base from J, with 22 bases in between. The CDR3 runs 19 residues. Germline CDR1 reads LGHNA; CDR2 reads YNFKEQ. The CDR3 loop reads CASSQDYNSGGSRSYEQYF. The CDR3 region has the DNA TGTGCCAGCAGCCAAGATTATAACTCAGGGGGGAGTCGATCCTACGAGCAGTACTTC.

This clone was recorded only once. The chain has TRBV7-2 and TRBJ1-1, with 7 nucleotides matching TRBD1. CDR3 length: 14 residues. Germline V gives CDR1 SGHTA, CDR2 FQGNSA. The J segment lost 10 bases and the V segment lost 5 bases, leaving 13 bases of the junction unmatched. CDR3 nucleotides: TGTGCCAGCAGCCCAATTTCCGGGACAGTTCCAGCTTTCTTT. It yields the protein CASSPISGTVPAFF.

This clone was observed once. The DNA for the CDR3 is TGTGCCAGCAGCTTAAAACGTGGAGTTACCGGGGAGCTGTTTTTT. This codes for CASSLKRGVTGELFF. V and J are TRBV11-1 and TRBJ2-2; no definite D call. This CDR3 contains 15 residues. CDR1 is SGHAT and CDR2 is FQDESV in the germline V gene (reference sequence). V lost 2 bases and J lost 5, with 12 bases in between.

The chain uses TRBV28 and TRBJ2-2; D is uncertain. The CDR3 consists of 13 residues. Germline CDR1 is MDHEN and CDR2 is SYDVKM. Trimming pared 5 bases from V and 1 base from J, leaving 5 bases between. The CDR3 region is CASSRGNTGELFF. The DNA of the CDR3 is TGTGCCAGCAGTAGAGGGAACACCGGGGAGCTGTTTTTT. Filled out from reference TRBV28 and TRBJ2-2, the complete variable domain reads DVKVTQSSRYLVKRTGEKVFLECVQDMDHENMFWYRQDPGLGLRLIYFSYDVKMKEKGDIPEGYSVSREKKERFSLILESASTNQTSMYLCASSRGNTGELFFGEGSRLTVL.

The chain combines TRBV18 with TRBJ2-5, with D possibly being TRBD2 (5 bases). CDR1 and CDR2 from the germline V gene are KGHSH and LQKENI. This CDR3 comprises 14 residues. V dropped 2 bases and J dropped 2 bases, with 9 bases sitting between them. This CDR3 reads CASSPSAGQETQYF. The CDR3 DNA reads TGTGCCAGCTCACCAAGCGCGGGTCAAGAGACCCAGTACTTC.